This T cell receptor beta chain was sequenced during a study of technical replicates of blood from several donors. Trimming cost V 2 bases and J 8 bases, with 4 bases left between them. The CDR3 has 11 residues. The germline CDR1 and CDR2 sequences are SGHNT and YENEEA. The method was immunoSEQ multiplex PCR; TCRdb's version includes in-frame clones alone and lacks a portion of them. This sample has roughly 80,000 clones, with more than 85% found just once. The rearrangement uses TRBV11-3 and TRBJ2-1; D gene ambiguous. The sample consisted of T cells isolated from PBMCs. This receptor was obtained from a human donor in good health. The CDR3 nucleotides are TGTGCCAGCAGCTTATCCGATGAGCAGTTCTTC. Amino acids: CASSLSDEQFF.